What follows are 19 T cell receptor beta chains derived from one specimen sequenced in a study of blood T cell repertoires in COVID-19. This table comes from immunoSEQ multiplex PCR, and its TCRdb copy is limited to in-frame clones, with some not included. The top ten clones hold around 1.9% of a sample with 430,000 or so clones, approximately 90% of them seen once. The specimen was PBMCs or T cells enriched from blood (not recorded which). These receptor sequences come from a woman aged 40 to 50 who had recovered from COVID-19.

The chain uses TRBV3-1 (or the pseudogene TRBV3-2) and TRBJ2-1; the match to TRBD2 covers 9 bases. The CDR3 contains 16 residues. The V segment lost 1 base and the J segment 6 bases; nucleotides outside the gene matches: 7. Germline CDR1 reads LGHDT; CDR2 reads YNNKEL (reference sequence). The CDR3 nucleotides are TGTGCCAGCAGCCAAGGGACTCTAGCGGGAAGCAATGAGCAGTTCTTC. Protein sequence: CASSQGTLAGSNEQFF.

The chain links TRBV3-1 (or the pseudogene TRBV3-2) to TRBJ1-2; the D is unclear. CDR3 length: 14 residues. With 0 bases removed from V and 3 bases from J, the gap between germline ends came to 8 bases. The germline gives CDR1 LGHDT, CDR2 YNNKEL (reference sequence). The CDR3 sequence is CASSQDRSYYGYTF. DNA of the CDR3: TGTGCCAGCAGCCAAGATCGGAGCTACTATGGCTACACCTTC.

The chain is built from TRBV11-2 and TRBJ1-2; D perhaps matches TRBD1 (5 bases). V gave up 1 base and J gave up 2 bases, with 5 bases separating them. Germline V gives CDR1 SGHAT, CDR2 FQNNGV. The CDR3 has 13 residues. The CDR3 reads CASSLGGNYGYTF. The DNA for the CDR3 is TGTGCCAGCAGCTTAGGGGGCAACTATGGCTACACCTTC.

V is TRBV10-1 and J is TRBJ1-3, with D unclear. Per germline, CDR1 WNHNN and CDR2 SYGVQD (reference sequence). V was clipped by 2 bases and J by 0 bases, with 8 bases between them. The CDR3 covers 15 residues. CDR3 amino acids: CASSEGSFSGNTIYF. In DNA form, the CDR3 reads TGCGCCAGCAGTGAGGGGAGCTTCTCTGGAAACACCATATATTTT.

J is TRBJ1-6 and V is TRBV4-3; D is unresolved. The CDR3 runs 14 residues. The germline V gene has CDR1 LGHNA and CDR2 YSLEER. Trimming took off 4 bases at V and 9 bases at J, with 13 bases between the two ends. This CDR3 reads CASSPLEGASPLHF. The CDR3 bases are TGCGCCAGCAGCCCCCTCGAGGGAGCTTCACCCCTCCACTTT.

Of note for this clone: Other DNA sequences from this sample encode an identical CDR3 as well. J is TRBJ1-5 and V is TRBV19, with D uncertain. V was cut by 3 bases and J by 5 bases, with 8 bases left in between. CDR1 and CDR2 (germline): LNHDA, SQIVND (reference sequence). There are 13 residues in the CDR3. In nucleotides, the CDR3 is TGTGCCAGTAGTATTTTAGTGGATCAGCCCCAGCATTTT. Its translation is CASSILVDQPQHF.

This chain joins TRBV19 and TRBJ2-7, with 9 positions matching TRBD1. Germline CDR1 and CDR2: LNHDA and SQIVND (reference sequence). This CDR3 has 14 residues. V shed 1 base and J 3 bases; nucleotides not matched to a gene: 1. The CDR3 sequence: CASSIGQGVYEQYF. As DNA, the CDR3 is TGTGCCAGTAGTATAGGACAGGGGGTCTACGAGCAGTACTTC.

J is TRBJ1-5 and V is TRBV30; TRBD1 is a possible D gene (6 bases). This CDR3 has 14 residues. V was trimmed by 4 bases and J by 4 bases, leaving 14 bases between them. Germline lookup yields CDR1 GTSNPN and CDR2 SVGIG (reference sequence). This CDR3 reads CAWNLGQINQPQHF. The CDR3 DNA reads TGTGCCTGGAATCTCGGACAGATTAATCAGCCCCAGCATTTT.

This chain connects TRBV5-1 to TRBJ2-3; TRBD1 is a possible D gene (6 bases). Trimming shortened V by 5 bases and J by 2 bases, and 12 bases separated the two germline ends. The CDR3 is 14 residues long. Looked up from germline, CDR1 is SGHRS and CDR2 is YFSETQ. The CDR3 bases are TGCGCCAGCAGACCCGGACAGATCACAGATACGCAGTATTTT. It yields the protein CASRPGQITDTQYF.

CDR3 DNA sequence: TGCGCCAGCAGCCAAGACCTCAAAGCGGTTAACTCCTACGAGCAGTACTTC. Protein sequence: CASSQDLKAVNSYEQYF. V usage is TRBV4-3 and J usage is TRBJ2-7; TRBD2 is a possible D gene (5 bases). V lost 0 bases to trimming and J lost 0 bases, with 15 bases between them. The CDR3 has 17 residues. CDR1 LGHNA and CDR2 YSLEER come from the germline V gene.

The chain recombines TRBV7-2 with TRBJ2-1; D may be TRBD2 (5 bases). Germline V CDR1 and CDR2: SGHTA, FQGNSA. V was clipped by 2 bases and J by 13 bases, with 12 bases between them. CDR3 length: 12 amino acids. The CDR3 sequence is CASSLTRTPQFF. The CDR3 DNA follows: TGTGCCAGCAGCTTAACCAGGACTCCCCAGTTCTTC.

V is TRBV12-3 or TRBV12-4 and J is TRBJ1-3, with D perhaps matching TRBD1 (6 bases). The CDR3 runs to 13 residues. V was shortened by 5 bases and J by 8 bases, with 13 bases between the two germline ends. In DNA form, the CDR3 reads TGTGCCAGCAGTAGACAGGCGATGGACACCATATATTTT. It is translated as CASSRQAMDTIYF.

The V call is TRBV11-1, the J call TRBJ1-1, with no clear D. The CDR3 is made up of 14 amino acids. The ends were cut back, 5 bases at V and 1 base at J, with 11 bases in the middle. Germline assignment: CDR1 SGHAT and CDR2 FQDESV (reference sequence). CDR3 in DNA: TGTGCCAGCAGCCATCCGACAAGGAACACTGAAGCTTTCTTT. Translated: CASSHPTRNTEAFF.

This sequence joins TRBV27 and TRBJ1-4, with a weak D call TRBD1 (6 bases). In germline, CDR1 is MNHEY, CDR2 SMNVEV (reference sequence). The CDR3 consists of 15 residues. Trimming shortened V by 5 bases and J by 1 base, and 11 bases separated the two germline ends. In DNA form, the CDR3 reads TGTGCCAGCAGTCCTTACAGGGTAACTAATGAAAAACTGTTTTTT. Its translation is CASSPYRVTNEKLFF.

V gene TRBV7-9 combines with J gene TRBJ2-7, with a possible D match to TRBD1 (6 bases). The germline V gene encodes CDR1 SEHNR and CDR2 FQNEAQ (reference sequence). The V and J ends lost 5 bases and 5 bases respectively, with 10 bases between them. The CDR3 is 12 residues long. The CDR3 nucleotides read TGTGCCAGCAGCCCCTCAGGGGACGAGCAGTACTTC. Translating it yields CASSPSGDEQYF.

This sequence joins TRBV25-1 and TRBJ1-6; maybe TRBD1 (6 bases). V lost 7 bases and J 2 bases, leaving 12 bases between the germline ends. Germline V CDR1 and CDR2: MGHDK, SYGVNS. This CDR3 contains 15 residues. The CDR3 sequence is CASKTGGTYNSPLHF. The CDR3 DNA is TGTGCCAGCAAGACGGGGGGCACCTATAATTCACCCCTCCACTTT.

The J gene is TRBJ1-1, the V gene TRBV19; D is undetermined. The CDR3 consists of 12 residues. V lost 5 bases and J lost 5, with 9 bases in between. Germline-derived CDR1 and CDR2 are LNHDA and SQIVND (reference sequence). CDR3 protein: CASSPSGTEAFF. DNA of the CDR3: TGTGCCAGTAGTCCCTCGGGTACTGAAGCTTTCTTT.

This clone was recorded only once. This sequence joins TRBV7-2 and TRBJ2-3, with D possibly TRBD2 on 5 matching bases. The CDR3 is made up of 15 amino acids. Germline V lookup: CDR1 SGHTA, CDR2 FQGNSA. V dropped 2 bases and J dropped 4 bases, with 13 bases sitting between them. Written as DNA, the CDR3 is TGTGCCAGCAGCTTACGGACTTCCAACCCAGATACGCAGTATTTT. Its protein product is CASSLRTSNPDTQYF.

V gene TRBV27 combines with J gene TRBJ2-2; TRBD1 might be the D (5 bases). Trimming cost V 6 bases and J 0 bases, with 17 bases left between them. The germline V gene has CDR1 MNHEY and CDR2 SMNVEV (reference sequence). The CDR3 contains 17 residues. The CDR3 sequence is CASSLTGFNANTGELFF. Here the CDR3 DNA reads TGTGCCAGCAGCCTTACAGGTTTTAACGCGAACACCGGGGAGCTGTTTTTT.